Listed here is a single T cell receptor (beta chain). Its specificity is unknown. The CDR3 runs 12 residues. V lost 4 bases and J lost 1; bases outside the gene matches: 0. Germline assignment: CDR1 GTSNPN and CDR2 SVGIG (reference sequence). This sample is drawn from a study of cytomegalovirus exposure and HLA in healthy donors. Study results and caveats: Reports described diagnosis of cytomegalovirus status by the classifier as highly specific and sensitive.

Some clones are missing from TCRdb's copy, which holds only in-frame ones; the method was immunoSEQ multiplex PCR. The sample includes roughly 86,000 clones, 96% seen only once; the top ten take 1.5% to 2%. This chain links TRBV30 with TRBJ2-5; 7 positions match TRBD2. The material sequenced was PBMCs. The source of this sequence is a man between 18 and 35 years old in good health and CMV-seropositive. CDR3 sequence (DNA): TGTGCCTGGACTAGCGGCCAAGAGACCCAGTACTTC. Amino acids: CAWTSGQETQYF.